This is a list of T cell receptor beta chains from one sample in a study of blood T cell repertoires in COVID-19. Using immunoSEQ multiplex PCR, the repertoire was profiled, and TCRdb retains in-frame clones only, with some absent. The data hold about 220,000 clones, with roughly four fifths observed a single time. The sample taken for sequencing was peripheral blood. These receptors were obtained from a woman between 65 and 79 years old with acute or convalescent COVID-19. CDR3s leave out the opening cysteine and the closing phenylalanine or tryptophan.

TRBV10-3,AISVAGGNEQF
TRBV20-1,SASGWQRGKQNTDTQY
TRBV6-1,ASSDMGSIMGGYT
TRBV5-8,ASSALRAGYT
TRBV18,ASSPGAGYSNQPQH
TRBV4-2,ASSQERTGVAGYT
TRBV29-1,SVVRQVMNTEAF
TRBV28,ASTFKHRDTLTSSYNSPLH
TRBV18,ASSPLASGDYNEQF
TRBV6-1,ASTEVAVTGNEQF
TRBV28,ASSLSQGLTNEKLF
TRBV5-5,ASSLEGTTYNEQF
TRBV5-4,ASSPGLTGNTIY
TRBV4-3,ASSQDFLSTGELF
TRBV11-3,ASSRGGAQNTEAF
TRBV10-3,ASKSGQGASYNSPLH
TRBV29-1,SVRGSNSNQPQH
TRBV3-1/TRBV3-2,ASSPGQVNTEAF
TRBV28,ASKLGGLDYGYT
TRBV6-2/TRBV6-3,ASSSPGQGSVNTEAF
TRBV7-2,ASSSDRQNYGYT
TRBV6-5,ASSYSYRVEEAF
TRBV7-9,ASRSGGFSTGMNTEAF
TRBV6-4,ASSDFAGKGYT
TRBV19,ASSSPGTVNTEAF
TRBV9,ASSVIGEPGNIQY
TRBV5-6,ASSLGGRPQH
TRBV7-9,ASTPPGEGNPDTQY
TRBV7-7,ASSPLLGSDTQY
TRBV29-1,SVLDRGIFDEQY
TRBV6-2/TRBV6-3,ASSPGGRYGYT
TRBV18,ASSKTGTANTEAF
TRBV12-3/TRBV12-4,ASSLGAGAQH
TRBV19,ASGSQGAYEQY
TRBV10-3,AISQGIPSYEQY
TRBV30,AWSHGIWY
TRBV7-2,ASSLARRGHGNTIY
TRBV28,ASSLDTGWNEKLF
TRBV6-2/TRBV6-3,ASSWTEGRYGYT
TRBV13,ASSLGKAGGRGYT
TRBV6-1,ASSDRLSAF
TRBV28,ASSLEVSGNTIY
TRBV7-9,ASRTGTGTYNEQF
TRBV10-1,ASSVRTGGTYEQY
TRBV14,ASSQGIWGRYEYEQY
TRBV4-3,ASSPGTGYEKLF
TRBV6-2/TRBV6-3,ASSYSSGAPYEQY
TRBV30,AWSFGQGGTEAF
TRBV14,ASSRVGQGDTEAF
TRBV28,ASSFGQLLLSGNTIY
TRBV18,ASSPPGGRNTEAF
TRBV6-5,ASSHYTGGNQPQH
TRBV7-2,ASTNYGNRGRGEKLF
TRBV2,ASSQSGVGNQPQH
TRBV6-6,ASSPPTGSGNTIY
TRBV7-2,ASSPDRGSETQY
TRBV6-5,ASSYSRGQWETQY
TRBV5-1,ASSLAPGDTEAF
TRBV5-1,ASRETGVGNQPQH
TRBV5-1,ASSLETGRGYT